The T cell receptor beta chain under discussion was sequenced for a study of blood T cell repertoires in COVID-19. The overall study: The United States, Italy and Spain were the sources of the acute and convalescent COVID-19 samples. Sources were T cells, B-cell-depleted T cells, or PBMCs; the material itself was cDNA or gDNA.

Original processing notes: Amplified reference gene primers provided the basis for estimating nucleated cell counts. Only in-frame clones appear in the TCRdb table, and some are missing; sequencing was by immunoSEQ multiplex PCR. V, J and clone size were drawn from that table, and D and trimming were deduced from the DNA. The top ten hold approximately 6.8% of the sample, which has over 30,000 clones, 70% to 90% seen once. Germline-derived CDR1 and CDR2 are MNHEY and SVGAGI. CDR3 length: 16 amino acids. V was shortened by 0 bases and J by 1 base, with 7 bases between the two germline ends. The J gene is TRBJ1-6, the V gene TRBV6-5; D is possibly TRBD1 (5 bases). This TCR came from a human donor in a cohort sampled during active COVID-19. Specimen: peripheral blood. Here the CDR3 DNA reads TGTGCCAGCAGTTACTCGAGACAGTCCTATAATTCACCCCTCCACTTT. Residues: CASSYSRQSYNSPLHF.